The 24 T cell receptor beta chains in this list originate from one sample, sequenced in a study of blood T cell repertoires in COVID-19. Using immunoSEQ multiplex PCR, the repertoire was profiled, and TCRdb retains in-frame clones only, with some absent. Of tens of thousands of clones listed, about 80% are singletons. The sequencing sample was made of peripheral blood. All receptors derive from a human donor in a cohort sampled during active COVID-19.

The genes are TRBV5-1 and TRBJ2-3; the match to TRBD2 covers 9 bases. The CDR3 runs to 15 residues. Germline-derived CDR1 and CDR2 are SGHRS and YFSETQ. V lost 8 bases and J lost 9; bases outside the gene matches: 16. CDR3 protein: CASSRQRGAEDTQYF. The CDR3 DNA follows: TGCGCCAGTTCGCGGCAGCGGGGGGCGGAAGACACGCAGTATTTT.

The chain recombines TRBV7-2 with TRBJ2-3; tentative D call: TRBD2 (5 bases). Germline lookup yields CDR1 SGHTA and CDR2 FQGNSA. This CDR3 contains 15 residues. Deletions cut 5 bases from V and 6 bases from J, with 18 bases between. CDR3 sequence (DNA): TGTGCCAGCAGCCGCGAGGGCCTAAGCGTGGATACGCAGTATTTT. Amino acids: CASSREGLSVDTQYF. Using reference TRBV7-2 and TRBJ2-3 for the parts outside the CDR3, the full variable domain is GAGVSQSPSNKVTEKGKDVELRCDPISGHTALYWYRQSLGQGLEFLIYFQGNSAPDKSGLPSDRFSAERTGGSVSTLTIQRTQQEDSAVYLCASSREGLSVDTQYFGPGTRLTVL.

The chain links TRBV27 to TRBJ2-7; 11 nucleotides match TRBD1. CDR1 MNHEY and CDR2 SMNVEV come from the germline V gene (reference sequence). With 5 bases clipped from V and 5 bases from J, the junction kept 5 bases outside the gene matches. The CDR3 extends over 14 amino acids. Written as DNA, the CDR3 is TGTGCCAGCAGTGAGGACAGGGGGCGCAACGAGCAGTACTTC. This encodes CASSEDRGRNEQYF.

The chain is built from TRBV7-2 and TRBJ1-4, with D perhaps matching TRBD1 (5 bases). This CDR3 is built from 15 residues. Trimming took 1 base from V and 8 from J, leaving 14 bases between them. Germline V gene data show CDR1 as SGHTA and CDR2 as FQGNSA. CDR3 in amino acids: CASSLVAGGGEKLFF. The CDR3 region has the DNA TGTGCCAGCAGCTTAGTTGCCGGGGGAGGGGAAAAACTGTTTTTT.

In this sample, this clone turned up once. This sequence joins TRBV5-1 and TRBJ2-5, with TRBD2 as a possible D gene (6 bases). The CDR3 contains 15 residues. Germline lookup yields CDR1 SGHRS and CDR2 YFSETQ. Trimming took off 4 bases at V and 3 bases at J, with 16 bases between the two ends. The CDR3 is CASSRASSAEETQYF. The CDR3 DNA follows: TGCGCCAGCAGCCGTGCCTCTAGCGCAGAAGAGACCCAGTACTTC.

V gene TRBV19 combines with J gene TRBJ1-5; a possible D gene is TRBD1 (5 bases). Trimming shortened V by 2 bases and J by 2 bases, and 10 bases separated the two germline ends. The CDR3 consists of 15 residues. The germline V gene has CDR1 LNHDA and CDR2 SQIVND (reference sequence). This CDR3 is CASSIYGRGNQPQHF. The CDR3 coding sequence is TGTGCCAGTAGTATATATGGCAGGGGCAATCAGCCCCAGCATTTT.

This rearrangement joins TRBV27 to TRBJ1-5; D might be TRBD1 (6 bases). CDR1 is MNHEY and CDR2 is SMNVEV in the germline V gene (reference sequence). Between the trimmed V and J ends, which lost 4 bases and 4 bases, there was a span of 14 bases. This CDR3 is 15 amino acids long. For the CDR3, the DNA is TGTGCCAGCAGTTCTCTAAGTCAGGGGAATCAGCCCCAGCATTTT. Protein sequence: CASSSLSQGNQPQHF.

This chain joins TRBV6-2 or TRBV6-3 and TRBJ1-1; D call uncertain. This CDR3 contains 14 residues. Trimming removed 5 bases from V and 7 bases from J, with 17 bases in between. Germline V gives CDR1 MNHEY, CDR2 SVGEGT. The CDR3 loop is CASSDRWARDEAFF. CDR3 nucleotides: TGTGCCAGCAGTGACCGGTGGGCGAGGGATGAAGCTTTCTTT.

The rearrangement uses TRBV19 and TRBJ2-1; D not certain. Germline-derived CDR1 and CDR2 are LNHDA and SQIVND (reference sequence). CDR3 length: 15 amino acids. Trimming left V 3 bases short and J 0 bases short, with 9 bases between. The DNA of the CDR3 is TGTGCCAGTAGTATTAGGTGGAGCTCCTACAATGAGCAGTTCTTC. Translated, it gives CASSIRWSSYNEQFF.

The J gene is TRBJ1-2, the V gene TRBV25-1, with D hard to call. In germline, CDR1 is MGHDK, CDR2 SYGVNS. CDR3 length: 13 residues. Deletions cut 1 base from V and 3 bases from J, with 6 bases between. The CDR3: CASSEFGYYGYTF. The CDR3 DNA reads as TGTGCCAGCAGTGAATTCGGGTACTATGGCTACACCTTC.

CDR3 DNA: TGTGCCAGTAGTAAAAGCGGGGCCACCTACGAGCAGTACTTC. Amino acid sequence: CASSKSGATYEQYF. The gene calls are TRBV19 and TRBJ2-7, with 7 bases matching TRBD2. The CDR3 consists of 14 residues. Germline V lookup: CDR1 LNHDA, CDR2 SQIVND (reference sequence). V was pared by 4 bases and J by 2 bases, with 5 bases of the junction left unmatched.

With regard to this clone: At one end the junction does not follow the germline gene, possibly because of a read error. The chain combines TRBV19 with TRBJ1-4; perhaps TRBD1 as D (6 bases). CDR1 and CDR2 (germline): LNHDA, SQIVND (reference sequence). The CDR3 is 9 residues long. This CDR3 reads CAPSGGGGF. The CDR3 DNA follows: TGTGCACCCTCGGGAGGGGGGGGTTTT.

The chain employs TRBV20-1 and TRBJ1-2; 7 bases agree with TRBD1. CDR3 length equals 11 residues. Germline V CDR1 and CDR2: DFQATT, SNEGSKA (reference sequence). CDR3 loop: CMTTGNYGYTF. In nucleotides, the CDR3 is TGCATGACGACAGGGAACTATGGCTACACCTTC.

This chain links TRBV6-5 with TRBJ2-2; the match to TRBD1 covers 7 bases. Per germline, CDR1 MNHEY and CDR2 SVGAGI. This CDR3 has 15 amino acids. V lost 2 bases and J lost 1; bases outside the gene matches: 1. CDR3 coding DNA: TGTGCCAGCAGTTACAGGGGGCTGAACACCGGGGAGCTGTTTTTT. Amino acid sequence: CASSYRGLNTGELFF.

The chain couples TRBV19 to TRBJ2-2; TRBD1 matches 10 bases. V trimming: 4 bases; J trimming: 5 bases; junction bases outside the gene matches: 7. Germline V gives CDR1 LNHDA, CDR2 SQIVND (reference sequence). This CDR3 comprises 16 residues. The CDR3 region is CASSTSDRGITGELFF. CDR3 nucleotides: TGTGCCAGTAGTACCTCGGACAGGGGGATAACCGGGGAGCTGTTTTTT.

The chain uses TRBV5-1 and TRBJ1-1, with unresolved D. The germline V gene has CDR1 SGHRS and CDR2 YFSETQ. CDR3 length: 14 amino acids. V gave up 0 bases and J gave up 5 bases, with 11 bases separating them. CDR3 bases: TGCGCCAGCAGCTTGGATGTTCGGGGAACTGAAGCTTTCTTT. Its translation is CASSLDVRGTEAFF.

Only one count was recorded for this clone. This rearrangement joins TRBV5-4 to TRBJ2-5; TRBD2 agrees at 12 bases. Germline values: CDR1 SGHNT, CDR2 YYREEE (reference sequence). V shed 4 bases, J shed 2 bases, and the junction held 3 bases outside the gene matches. This CDR3 has 15 amino acids. As DNA, the CDR3 is TGTGCCAGCAGCGTCGGACTAGCGGGGCAAGAGACCCAGTACTTC. The encoded protein is CASSVGLAGQETQYF.

This rearrangement joins TRBV5-1 to TRBJ1-1; D gene ambiguous. CDR1 SGHRS and CDR2 YFSETQ come from the germline V gene. This CDR3 is built from 14 residues. The V gene lost 6 bases and the J gene lost 2 bases, with 14 bases spanning the gap. CDR3 protein: CASTGTGINTEAFF. In DNA, the CDR3 is TGCGCCAGCACCGGAACGGGGATAAACACTGAAGCTTTCTTT.

The genes are TRBV19 and TRBJ2-7; TRBD1 agrees at 10 bases. The CDR3 is 16 residues long. CDR1 LNHDA and CDR2 SQIVND come from the germline V gene (reference sequence). The V and J ends lost 3 bases and 2 bases, in that order; junction bases with no gene match: 7. CDR3: CASSIPSGTGAYEQYF. CDR3 coding DNA: TGTGCCAGTAGTATCCCCTCCGGGACAGGGGCCTACGAGCAGTACTTC. Looking up the rest from reference TRBV19 and TRBJ2-7 gives the full variable domain: DGGITQSPKYLFRKEGQNVTLSCEQNLNHDAMYWYRQDPGQGLRLIYYSQIVNDFQKGDIAEGYSVSREKKESFPLTVTSAQKNPTAFYLCASSIPSGTGAYEQYFGPGTRLTVT.

The V and J genes are TRBV11-2 and TRBJ2-7; D is ambiguous. V was pared by 0 bases and J by 0 bases, with 12 bases between. CDR1 and CDR2 (germline): SGHAT, FQNNGV. There are 16 residues in the CDR3. CDR3 in DNA: TGTGCCAGCAGCTTAGACGCAAGGCGGAGCTCCTACGAGCAGTACTTC. Its translation: CASSLDARRSSYEQYF.

V usage is TRBV10-3 and J usage is TRBJ1-1; 10 bases are shared with TRBD1. The germline CDR1 and CDR2 sequences are ENHRY and SYGVKD. This CDR3 has 16 amino acids. The V and J ends lost 6 bases and 0 bases, in that order; junction bases with no gene match: 7. The CDR3 is CAIREDRGRMNTEAFF. CDR3 sequence (DNA): TGTGCCATCAGGGAAGACAGGGGGCGAATGAACACTGAAGCTTTCTTT.

This rearrangement joins TRBV9 to TRBJ2-3; D might be TRBD2 (6 bases). This CDR3 is built from 16 residues. Per germline, CDR1 SGDLS and CDR2 YYNGEE. Deletions cut 0 bases from V and 0 bases from J, with 11 bases between. This CDR3 reads CASSVAVADSTDTQYF. DNA of the CDR3: TGTGCCAGCAGCGTAGCGGTAGCGGATAGCACAGATACGCAGTATTTT.

This clone was counted once. V and J are TRBV30 and TRBJ1-1, with TRBD1 identical over 7 bases. Germline CDR1 reads GTSNPN; CDR2 reads SVGIG (reference sequence). V lost 3 bases to trimming and J lost 5 bases; unmatched junction nucleotides: 12. CDR3 length: 15 amino acids. The chain's CDR3 is CAWSLTGLPGTEAFF. The CDR3 DNA follows: TGTGCCTGGAGCCTGACAGGGCTCCCGGGGACTGAAGCTTTCTTT.

The chain has TRBV24-1 and TRBJ2-2; maybe TRBD1 (7 bases). The CDR3 spans 15 residues. Trimming removed 0 bases from V and 9 bases from J, with 13 bases in between. Germline lookup yields CDR1 KGHDR and CDR2 SFDVKD. This CDR3 reads CATSDLGTAGRELFF. The CDR3, as DNA: TGTGCCACCAGTGATTTGGGGACAGCGGGCCGGGAGCTGTTTTTT.